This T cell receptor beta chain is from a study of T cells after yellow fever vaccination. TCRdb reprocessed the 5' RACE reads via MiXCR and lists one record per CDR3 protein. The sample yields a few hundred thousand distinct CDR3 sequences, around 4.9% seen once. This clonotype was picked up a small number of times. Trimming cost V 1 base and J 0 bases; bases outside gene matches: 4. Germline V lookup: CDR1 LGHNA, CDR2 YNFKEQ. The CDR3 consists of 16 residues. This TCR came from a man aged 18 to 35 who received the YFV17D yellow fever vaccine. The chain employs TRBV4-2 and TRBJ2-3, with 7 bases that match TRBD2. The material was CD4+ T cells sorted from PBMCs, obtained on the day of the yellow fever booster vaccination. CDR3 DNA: TGTGCCAGCAGCCAAGGGCTAGCGGATAGCACAGATACGCAGTATTTT. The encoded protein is CASSQGLADSTDTQYF.